Shown below are 18 T cell receptor beta chains from a single sample sequenced in a study of memory CD8 T cells in hepatitis C reinfection. Assay used: immunoSEQ multiplex PCR; TCRdb lists only in-frame clones, some missing. The sample carries roughly 43,000 clones, around nine tenths recorded once. Time point denoted: peak reinfection, 3 to 8 weeks after reinfection detection. No in vitro expansion preceded TCR sequencing of the sorted cells. The sequenced sample consisted of naive CD8+ T cells sorted from blood. Receptor source: a man aged 18-30 years with hepatitis C virus infection.

The genes are TRBV5-4 and TRBJ2-3; D is possibly TRBD2 (6 bases). The CDR3 runs to 13 residues. V shed 1 base and J shed 4 bases, with 7 bases lying between them. The germline V gene has CDR1 SGHNT and CDR2 YYREEE (reference sequence). The chain's CDR3 is CASSLSGADTQYF. In nucleotides, the CDR3 is TGTGCCAGCAGCTTGTCGGGAGCAGATACGCAGTATTTT.

This clone was recorded once. The chain carries TRBV7-9 and TRBJ1-1; the D is unclear. In germline, CDR1 is SEHNR, CDR2 FQNEAQ (reference sequence). The CDR3 is made up of 15 amino acids. V was cut by 1 base and J by 2 bases, with 11 bases left in between. The CDR3 sequence: CASSLVGSGNTEAFF. The CDR3 DNA reads TGTGCCAGCAGCTTAGTTGGTTCAGGAAACACTGAAGCTTTCTTT. Full variable domain (outside the CDR3, taken from reference TRBV7-9 and TRBJ1-1): DTGVSQNPRHKITKRGQNVTFRCDPISEHNRLYWYRQTLGQGPEFLTYFQNEAQLEKSRLLSDRFSAERPKGSFSTLEIQRTEQGDSAMYLCASSLVGSGNTEAFFGQGTRLTVV.

The chain couples TRBV6-5 to TRBJ2-3; 14 nucleotides match TRBD2. Trimming cost V 9 bases and J 5 bases; bases outside gene matches: 7. CDR1 and CDR2 from the germline V gene are MNHEY and SVGAGI. This CDR3 region has 15 residues. The CDR3 DNA reads TGTGCCAGGCGCGGGACTAGCGGGGGAAGAGATACGCAGTATTTT. Translated: CARRGTSGGRDTQYF.

The chain employs TRBV5-1 and TRBJ2-3, with D perhaps matching TRBD1 (6 bases). There are 15 residues in the CDR3. Per germline, CDR1 SGHRS and CDR2 YFSETQ. Between the trimmed V and J ends, which lost 0 bases and 2 bases, there was a span of 10 bases. This CDR3 is CASSLEGDSTDTQYF. For the CDR3, the DNA is TGCGCCAGCAGCTTGGAGGGGGATTCCACAGATACGCAGTATTTT.

The rearrangement links TRBV28 to TRBJ2-7; 8 positions agree with TRBD1. The CDR3 consists of 16 residues. J lost 4 bases, V lost 7 bases, and 15 bases had no gene match. Germline lookup yields CDR1 MDHEN and CDR2 SYDVKM. This CDR3 is CASNSAIGQGIYEQYF. The CDR3 nucleotides read TGTGCCAGCAATTCAGCGATAGGACAGGGCATTTACGAGCAGTACTTC.

J is TRBJ2-1 and V is TRBV9; tentatively, D is TRBD2 (6 bases). Per the germline V gene, CDR1 is SGDLS and CDR2 is YYNGEE. The CDR3 contains 13 residues. V lost 4 bases and J 8 bases, leaving 13 bases between the germline ends. The CDR3 DNA follows: TGTGCCAGCAGCCCCCGGTGGGGGGATGAGCAGTTCTTC. Amino acid sequence: CASSPRWGDEQFF.

This clone has only one observation. The genes are TRBV7-9 and TRBJ2-7; weak D call: TRBD1 (5 bases). Germline CDR1 reads SEHNR; CDR2 reads FQNEAQ (reference sequence). The CDR3 has 16 amino acids. V lost 1 base, J lost 1 base, and 14 bases lay in between. CDR3 bases: TGTGCCAGCAGCTTAGGTGGCACAGGTAATTCCTACGAGCAGTACGTC. Protein product: CASSLGGTGNSYEQYV.

CDR3 sequence: CASGVGQGYNEQFF. The CDR3 nucleotides are TGTGCCAGCGGGGTGGGACAGGGGTACAATGAGCAGTTCTTC. This rearrangement joins TRBV27 to TRBJ2-1; TRBD1 matches 10 bases. The trim removed 8 bases at V and 4 bases at J, leaving 5 bases unmatched. The CDR3 loop spans 14 amino acids. CDR1 and CDR2 from the germline V gene are MNHEY and SMNVEV (reference sequence).

The rearrangement joins TRBV5-1 to TRBJ2-2, with 8 bases fitting TRBD1. Trimming removed 4 bases from V and 4 bases from J; junction bases left unmatched: 6. CDR1 and CDR2 (germline): SGHRS, YFSETQ. The CDR3 length is 15 residues. CDR3 sequence (DNA): TGCGCCAGCAGCGCCGGGACAGGACCCACCGGGGAGCTGTTTTTT. The encoded protein is CASSAGTGPTGELFF. The full variable domain, in which reference TRBV5-1 and TRBJ2-2 provide the parts outside the CDR3, is KAGVTQTPRYLIKTRGQQVTLSCSPISGHRSVSWYQQTPGQGLQFLFEYFSETQRNKGNFPGRFSGRQFSNSRSEMNVSTLELGDSALYLCASSAGTGPTGELFFGEGSRLTVL.

The J gene is TRBJ2-5, the V gene TRBV6-5, with 7 bases that match TRBD1. The V and J ends lost 8 bases and 3 bases, in that order; junction bases with no gene match: 3. The CDR3 consists of 12 residues. Germline V lookup: CDR1 MNHEY, CDR2 SVGAGI. For the CDR3, the DNA is TGTGCCAGCTTGGACAGGAAAGAGACCCAGTACTTC. Its translation is CASLDRKETQYF.

DNA for the CDR3: TGTGCCAGCAGCTTGGTCGGGACTGCCCCAGATACGCAGTATTTT. It translates to CASSLVGTAPDTQYF. The rearrangement joins TRBV5-6 to TRBJ2-3; D possibly corresponds to TRBD2 (6 bases). CDR1 and CDR2 (germline): SGHDT, YYEEEE. V lost 0 bases to trimming and J lost 4 bases, with 12 bases between them. The CDR3 length is 15 residues.

This clone showed up just once. This CDR3 is CASSLDGGPFNEKLFF. The DNA for the CDR3 is TGCGCCAGCAGCTTGGATGGGGGCCCGTTTAATGAAAAACTGTTTTTT. V gene TRBV5-1 combines with J gene TRBJ1-4; perhaps TRBD1 as D (6 bases). The CDR3 is made up of 16 amino acids. V shed 0 bases and J shed 4 bases, with 13 bases lying between them. Germline V lookup: CDR1 SGHRS, CDR2 YFSETQ.

This clone was observed a few times. The chain has TRBV4-3 and TRBJ2-4; D might be TRBD1 (6 bases). V dropped 1 base and J dropped 5 bases, with 15 bases sitting between them. Germline CDR1 reads LGHNA; CDR2 reads YSLEER. The CDR3 consists of 16 residues. CDR3 loop: CASSQGLGAGENIQYF. Here the CDR3 DNA reads TGCGCCAGCAGCCAAGGTCTAGGGGCAGGGGAAAACATTCAGTACTTC.

V and J are TRBV28 and TRBJ2-1; possible D gene TRBD2, 5 bases. V lost 6 bases, J lost 0 bases, and 12 bases lay in between. The CDR3 consists of 15 residues. CDR1 and CDR2 (germline): MDHEN, SYDVKM. CDR3 in DNA: TGTGCCAGCAGCCTCCCCGCGGGCTCCTACAATGAGCAGTTCTTC. It is translated as CASSLPAGSYNEQFF. The full variable domain, in which reference TRBV28 and TRBJ2-1 provide the parts outside the CDR3, is DVKVTQSSRYLVKRTGEKVFLECVQDMDHENMFWYRQDPGLGLRLIYFSYDVKMKEKGDIPEGYSVSREKKERFSLILESASTNQTSMYLCASSLPAGSYNEQFFGPGTRLTVL.

The chain employs TRBV9 and TRBJ2-5, with 9 bases aligning to TRBD2. The CDR3 covers 17 residues. J was trimmed by 0 bases and V by 0 bases; bases with no gene match: 6. Looked up from germline, CDR1 is SGDLS and CDR2 is YYNGEE. The CDR3 protein is CASSVEGSGGYQETQYF. The CDR3 DNA reads as TGTGCCAGCAGCGTAGAGGGTAGCGGGGGATACCAAGAGACCCAGTACTTC.

This clone appeared a single time. The chain links TRBV7-2 to TRBJ2-5; no clear D. V was pared by 1 base and J by 7 bases, with 13 bases between. The CDR3 totals 14 residues. Germline V lookup: CDR1 SGHTA, CDR2 FQGNSA. The CDR3: CASSLVRPVATQYF. The CDR3 DNA is TGTGCCAGCAGCTTAGTAAGGCCCGTAGCGACCCAGTACTTC.

Written as DNA, the CDR3 is TGTGCCAGCAGTCCCGGGTCCACCTACGAGCAGTACTTC. It yields the protein CASSPGSTYEQYF. J is TRBJ2-7 and V is TRBV6-5; D remains unclear. CDR1 and CDR2 (germline): MNHEY, SVGAGI. Deletions cut 5 bases from V and 2 bases from J, with 10 bases between. This CDR3 comprises 13 residues.

This chain joins TRBV27 and TRBJ2-7; D ambiguous. V was clipped by 10 bases and J by 3 bases, with 19 bases between them. This CDR3 comprises 14 residues. Looked up from germline, CDR1 is MNHEY and CDR2 is SMNVEV (reference sequence). Here the CDR3 DNA reads TGTGCCACCGAGGAACGTTTACTGAGCTACGAGCAGTACGTC. Protein product: CATEERLLSYEQYV.